This T cell receptor (beta chain) was captured by sequencing in a study of vaccination effects on CD4 cells after COVID-19. Study at large: Two-dose vaccination with either BNT162b2 or mRNA-1273 was given to the participants.

Under the ViraFEST assay, PBMC were stimulated with viral peptide pools so that antigen-specific CD4+ T cells expanded. Sequencing was performed afterwards. With 10 days of culture completed, CD4+ T cells were isolated. Nucleocapsid antibodies stayed negative before and after vaccination, showing no earlier SARS-CoV-2 infection. Wells of some 1.9 million PBMC each were grown with about 9.3 IU/ml IL-2 and approximately 10 ug/ml peptides. TCRdb keeps only in-frame clones here, not all; method: immunoSEQ multiplex PCR. The table shows fewer than 65,000 clones, with 81% occurring only once. Study-level points and caveats: Late post-vaccination samples showed marked contraction of infection- and vaccine-induced clones.

CDR1 and CDR2 from the germline V gene are SGHKS and YYEKEE (reference sequence). This CDR3 has 13 residues. The V end was cut by 0 bases, the J end by 3 bases, with 7 bases between. Of note for this clone: The antigen remains undetermined.

V and J are TRBV5-5 and TRBJ2-7; TRBD1 or TRBD2 may be the D gene (5 bases each). Here the sequenced sample was CD4+ T cells from PBMCs cultured with HCoV-229E spike peptides, taken before COVID-19 vaccination. The sequence derives from a human donor who received a COVID-19 vaccine. CDR3 protein: CASSLVGVYEQYV. The CDR3 bases are TGTGCCAGCAGCTTGGTGGGGGTCTACGAGCAGTACGTC.